These 4 T cell receptor beta chains were sequenced from one sample in a study of blood T cell repertoires in COVID-19. Only in-frame clones appear in the TCRdb table, and some are missing; sequencing was by immunoSEQ multiplex PCR. The data show 500,000 or so clones, with around 90% seen just once and roughly 0.7% held by the top ten. The sample consisted of PBMCs or T cells enriched from blood (not recorded which). Receptor source: a young woman who had recovered from COVID-19.

The chain joins TRBV29-1 to TRBJ1-2; D gene uncertain. V was shortened by 4 bases and J by 4 bases, with 13 bases between the two germline ends. Germline CDR1 SQVTM, CDR2 ANQGSEA. The CDR3 length is 13 residues. The CDR3 DNA reads TGCAGCGTTGGGAGTAGGTTTGTCTATGGCTACACCTTC. Amino acid sequence: CSVGSRFVYGYTF.

The chain joins TRBV30 to TRBJ1-1; D unresolved. Trimming cost V 5 bases and J 0 bases, with 13 bases left between them. Germline loops: CDR1 GTSNPN, CDR2 SVGIG (reference sequence). The CDR3 is made up of 14 amino acids. In DNA, the CDR3 is TGTGCCTGGGGTGGGAGGCAGATGAACACTGAAGCTTTCTTT. This encodes CAWGGRQMNTEAFF. The whole variable domain, remainder taken from reference TRBV30 and TRBJ1-1, is SQTIHQWPATLVQPVGSPLSLECTVEGTSNPNLYWYRQAAGRGLQLLFYSVGIGQISSEVPQNLSASRPQDRQFILSSKKLLLSDSGFYLCAWGGRQMNTEAFFGQGTRLTVV.

The chain recombines TRBV5-5 with TRBJ1-5, with TRBD1 as a possible D gene (5 bases). This CDR3 spans 15 amino acids. Per the germline V gene, CDR1 is SGHKS and CDR2 is YYEKEE (reference sequence). Trimming removed 0 bases at V and 7 bases at J, with 14 bases between. The CDR3 region is CASSLDRGTYQPQHF. CDR3 sequence (DNA): TGTGCCAGCAGCTTGGATCGGGGGACTTACCAGCCCCAGCATTTT.

The chain recombines TRBV19 with TRBJ2-4; D may be TRBD1 (6 bases). The CDR3 runs to 15 residues. V was shortened by 4 bases and J by 8 bases, with 18 bases between the two germline ends. Germline V gene lookup returns CDR1 LNHDA and CDR2 SQIVND (reference sequence). This CDR3 is CASSKSQGEFDIQYF. In DNA, the CDR3 is TGTGCCAGTAGTAAATCACAGGGAGAGTTTGACATTCAGTACTTC.